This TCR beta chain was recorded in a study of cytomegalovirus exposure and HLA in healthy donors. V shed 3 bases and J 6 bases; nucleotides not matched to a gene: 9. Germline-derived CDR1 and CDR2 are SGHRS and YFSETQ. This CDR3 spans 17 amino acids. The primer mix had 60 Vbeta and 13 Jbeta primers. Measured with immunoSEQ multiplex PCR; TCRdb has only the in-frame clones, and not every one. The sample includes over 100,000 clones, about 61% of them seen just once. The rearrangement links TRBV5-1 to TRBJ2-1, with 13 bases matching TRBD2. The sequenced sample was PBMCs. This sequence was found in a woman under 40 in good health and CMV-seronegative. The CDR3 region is CASSSSRTSGRANEQFF. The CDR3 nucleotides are TGCGCCAGCAGCTCCTCAAGAACTAGCGGGAGGGCCAATGAGCAGTTCTTC.